This T cell receptor (beta chain) was documented in a study of T cells in Graves' hyperthyroidism and ophthalmopathy. This clonotype has at least ten counts. RNA transcripts served as the template for amplifying TCR beta CDR3 regions. Carried out on the TCR CDR3, a first-round RT-PCR used the HTBI primer set. Via MiXCR, TCRdb re-called the multiplex PCR reads, giving one row per CDR3 protein. The table includes 350,000 or so distinct CDR3 sequences, 17% detected once. This CDR3 spans 16 amino acids. The V segment lost 5 bases and the J segment 2 bases; nucleotides outside the gene matches: 8. Germline V gene data show CDR1 as MNHNS and CDR2 as SASEGT. The diagnostic basis comprised clinical symptoms, serum thyroxine and TRAb, thyroid ultrasound and orbital computed tomography.

The receptor comes from a woman aged 25 to 39 with Graves' hyperthyroidism that later progressed to Graves' ophthalmopathy. This chain links TRBV6-1 with TRBJ1-1; 10 bases agree with TRBD1. The specimen was blood. The DNA of the CDR3 is TGTGCCAGCAGTCCTACGGACAGGGGGTATAACACTGAAGCTTTCTTT. It codes for CASSPTDRGYNTEAFF.